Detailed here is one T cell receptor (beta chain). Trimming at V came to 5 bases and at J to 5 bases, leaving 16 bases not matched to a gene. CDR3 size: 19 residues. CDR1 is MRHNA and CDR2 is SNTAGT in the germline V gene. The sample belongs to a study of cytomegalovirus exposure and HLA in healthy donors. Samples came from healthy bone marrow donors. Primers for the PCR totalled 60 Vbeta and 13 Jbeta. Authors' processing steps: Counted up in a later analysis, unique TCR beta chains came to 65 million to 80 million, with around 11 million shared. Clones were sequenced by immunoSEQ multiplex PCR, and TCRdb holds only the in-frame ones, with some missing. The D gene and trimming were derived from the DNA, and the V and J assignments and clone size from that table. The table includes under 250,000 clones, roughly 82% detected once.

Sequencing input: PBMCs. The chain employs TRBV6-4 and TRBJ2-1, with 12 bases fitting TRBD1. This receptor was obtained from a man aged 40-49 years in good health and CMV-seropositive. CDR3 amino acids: CASSKSPGQGANWHNEQFF. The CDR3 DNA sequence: TGTGCCAGCAGTAAGTCTCCGGGACAGGGGGCAAATTGGCACAATGAGCAGTTCTTC.